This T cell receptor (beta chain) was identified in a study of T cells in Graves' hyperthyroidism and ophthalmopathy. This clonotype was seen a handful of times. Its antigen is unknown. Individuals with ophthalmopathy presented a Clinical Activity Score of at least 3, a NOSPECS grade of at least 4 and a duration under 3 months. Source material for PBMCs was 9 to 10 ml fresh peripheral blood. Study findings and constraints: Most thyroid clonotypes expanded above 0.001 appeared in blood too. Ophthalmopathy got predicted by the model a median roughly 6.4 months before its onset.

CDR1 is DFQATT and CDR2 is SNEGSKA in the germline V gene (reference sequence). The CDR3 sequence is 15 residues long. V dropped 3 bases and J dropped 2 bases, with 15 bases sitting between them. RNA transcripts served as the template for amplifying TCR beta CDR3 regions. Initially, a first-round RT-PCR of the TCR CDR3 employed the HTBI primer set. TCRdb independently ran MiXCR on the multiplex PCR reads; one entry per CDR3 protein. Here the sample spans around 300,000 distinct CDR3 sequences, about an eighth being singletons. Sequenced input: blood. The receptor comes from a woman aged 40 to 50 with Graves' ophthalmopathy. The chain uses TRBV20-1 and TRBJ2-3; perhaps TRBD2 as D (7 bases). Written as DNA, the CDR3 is TGCAGTGCTAGTGGGGGGGCTGGAGCCACAGATACGCAGTATTTT. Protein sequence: CSASGGAGATDTQYF.